A single sample is the source of the 16 T cell receptor beta chains below, sequenced in a study of CD8 T cells in ankylosing spondylitis. From the 5' RACE reads, TCRdb called clonotypes with MiXCR, one entry per CDR3 protein. The data contain 310,000 or so distinct CDR3 sequences, about 20% of them singletons. The specimen was blood, either unsorted or a sorted T cell fraction (not recorded which). The receptors come from a male donor with ankylosing spondylitis or in good health (not recorded which).

The chain combines TRBV10-3 with TRBJ2-2, with D hard to call. The CDR3 spans 13 residues. Germline assignment: CDR1 ENHRY and CDR2 SYGVKD. Trimming shortened V by 6 bases and J by 0 bases, and 5 bases separated the two germline ends. CDR3 sequence (DNA): TGTGCCATCAGATCAGCGAACACCGGGGAGCTGTTTTTT. Amino acids: CAIRSANTGELFF.

This clonotype was counted only a few times. The chain carries TRBV20-1 and TRBJ1-5; D is uncertain. The germline gives CDR1 DFQATT, CDR2 SNEGSKA (reference sequence). With 1 base removed from V and 7 bases from J, the gap between germline ends came to 11 bases. CDR3 length: 13 amino acids. CDR3 region: CSARGSVGQPQHF. The CDR3, as DNA: TGCAGTGCTAGAGGGTCCGTTGGGCAGCCCCAGCATTTT.

CDR3 bases: TGCGCCAGCAGCCCCGTCAGTGGTGAAAAACTGTTTTTT. The encoded protein is CASSPVSGEKLFF. The V gene is TRBV5-1, the J gene TRBJ1-4, with unresolved D. Germline values: CDR1 SGHRS, CDR2 YFSETQ. The CDR3 has 13 residues. V lost 4 bases and J 7 bases, leaving 11 bases between the germline ends. Complete variable domain (other parts from reference TRBV5-1 and TRBJ1-4): KAGVTQTPRYLIKTRGQQVTLSCSPISGHRSVSWYQQTPGQGLQFLFEYFSETQRNKGNFPGRFSGRQFSNSRSEMNVSTLELGDSALYLCASSPVSGEKLFFGSGTQLSVL.

This clonotype occurred many times. The chain employs TRBV5-6 and TRBJ2-5; possible D gene TRBD1, 5 bases. Germline V CDR1 and CDR2: SGHDT, YYEEEE. The CDR3 contains 14 residues. V was shortened by 2 bases and J by 2 bases, with 10 bases between the two germline ends. The CDR3 here is CASSFQGTQETQYF. CDR3 nucleotides: TGTGCCAGCAGCTTTCAGGGAACACAAGAGACCCAGTACTTC.

The chain recombines TRBV11-2 with TRBJ2-7; D remains unclear. V lost 8 bases, J lost 2 bases, and 13 bases lay in between. Germline V gene sequence: CDR1 SGHAT, CDR2 FQNNGV. The CDR3 is 13 residues long. CDR3 region: CASAWPGPYEQYV. CDR3 sequence (DNA): TGTGCCAGCGCATGGCCAGGACCCTACGAGCAGTACGTC.

The V and J genes are TRBV20-1 and TRBJ1-2, with 10 bases that match TRBD1. The CDR3 consists of 13 residues. V dropped 6 bases and J dropped 4; count of bases not matched to a gene: 5. Germline assignment: CDR1 DFQATT and CDR2 SNEGSKA (reference sequence). The CDR3 DNA is TGCAGTGCCCCGGGACAGGGGAGCTATGGCTACACCTTC. It translates to CSAPGQGSYGYTF.

At least ten counts were recorded for this clonotype. The chain carries TRBV28 and TRBJ1-5; D unclear. This CDR3 region has 14 residues. The V gene's germline CDR1 is MDHEN and CDR2 SYDVKM. Trimming cost V 7 bases and J 3 bases, with 13 bases left between them. CDR3 sequence: CASKPGRVNQPQHF. DNA of the CDR3: TGTGCCAGCAAACCAGGACGGGTCAATCAGCCCCAGCATTTT. Full variable domain (outside the CDR3, taken from reference TRBV28 and TRBJ1-5): DVKVTQSSRYLVKRTGEKVFLECVQDMDHENMFWYRQDPGLGLRLIYFSYDVKMKEKGDIPEGYSVSREKKERFSLILESASTNQTSMYLCASKPGRVNQPQHFGDGTRLSIL.

This clonotype was observed a few times. This chain uses TRBV5-1 with TRBJ1-5; no clear D gene. The germline V gene has CDR1 SGHRS and CDR2 YFSETQ. The CDR3 length is 13 residues. V was trimmed by 4 bases and J by 5 bases, leaving 10 bases between them. The CDR3 region has the DNA TGCGCCAGCAGCCTGATGGTTGATCAGCCCCAGCATTTT. This gives the protein CASSLMVDQPQHF.

This clonotype has just a few counts. V usage is TRBV28 and J usage is TRBJ2-4; TRBD1 might be the D (7 bases). From germline, CDR1 is MDHEN and CDR2 SYDVKM. V was pared by 7 bases and J by 9 bases, with 19 bases between. The CDR3 is 14 amino acids. CDR3: CASTPRDSSLIQYF. CDR3 nucleotide sequence: TGTGCCAGCACCCCGCGGGACAGCTCTCTCATTCAGTACTTC.

The chain combines TRBV18 with TRBJ2-3; 15 nucleotides line up with TRBD2. Germline CDR1 reads KGHSH; CDR2 reads LQKENI. The CDR3 runs to 18 residues. Germline trimming cut 2 bases from V and 0 bases from J; bases unmatched to any gene: 3. The CDR3 reads CASSPGTSGGPSTDTQYF. DNA of the CDR3: TGTGCCAGCTCACCAGGGACTAGCGGGGGGCCCAGCACAGATACGCAGTATTTT.

This clonotype was seen only a few times. This chain uses TRBV12-3 or TRBV12-4 with TRBJ2-3, with 12 bases lining up with TRBD2. V trimming: 4 bases; J trimming: 4 bases; junction bases outside the gene matches: 9. The CDR3 consists of 17 residues. CDR3 sequence (DNA): TGTGCCAGCAGTTCGACCCTAGCGGGGGGGCGTCCAGATACGCAGTATTTT. The encoded protein is CASSSTLAGGRPDTQYF.

This clonotype was counted only a few times. The chain combines TRBV9 with TRBJ2-3; weak D call: TRBD1 (5 bases). V was clipped by 0 bases and J by 3 bases, with 14 bases between them. Germline V gives CDR1 SGDLS, CDR2 YYNGEE. The CDR3 is 16 amino acids. The CDR3 loop reads CASSVVSGLGTDTQYF. As DNA, the CDR3 is TGTGCCAGCAGCGTAGTGTCAGGGCTCGGAACAGATACGCAGTATTTT.

The chain couples TRBV12-3 or TRBV12-4 to TRBJ2-1; 9 bases line up with TRBD1. The ends lost 2 bases at V and 5 bases at J; junction bases unmatched: 10. This CDR3 contains 17 residues. As DNA, the CDR3 is TGTGCCAGCAGTTTACCCCGGGGACAGGGTGACCACAATGAGCAGTTCTTC. It translates to CASSLPRGQGDHNEQFF.

The V call is TRBV4-2, the J call TRBJ2-2; 7 nucleotides align to TRBD1. Germline values: CDR1 LGHNA, CDR2 YNFKEQ. The CDR3 contains 16 residues. After removal of 4 bases from V and 2 bases from J, the junction contained 7 bases not matched to a gene. Here the CDR3 DNA reads TGTGCCAGCAGCCCAGTCGGGACAGAAAACACCGGGGAGCTGTTTTTT. Amino acids: CASSPVGTENTGELFF.

This clonotype has just a few counts. This rearrangement joins TRBV5-1 to TRBJ1-4, with a weak D call TRBD1 (5 bases). Trimming shortened V by 0 bases and J by 8 bases, and 11 bases separated the two germline ends. The CDR3 extends over 14 amino acids. Germline V gives CDR1 SGHRS, CDR2 YFSETQ. The CDR3 protein is CASSLEGAQEKLFF. Written as DNA, the CDR3 is TGCGCCAGCAGCTTGGAAGGGGCTCAGGAAAAACTGTTTTTT. The complete variable domain, with remaining parts taken from reference TRBV5-1 and TRBJ1-4, reads KAGVTQTPRYLIKTRGQQVTLSCSPISGHRSVSWYQQTPGQGLQFLFEYFSETQRNKGNFPGRFSGRQFSNSRSEMNVSTLELGDSALYLCASSLEGAQEKLFFGSGTQLSVL.

In this sample, this clonotype turned up many times. V gene TRBV5-4 combines with J gene TRBJ2-5; possibly TRBD1 or TRBD2 for D (5 bases each). Germline CDR1 is SGHNT and CDR2 is YYREEE (reference sequence). Trimming pared 0 bases from V and 2 bases from J, leaving 14 bases between. The CDR3 runs 16 residues. The CDR3 here is CASSLAIGGGQETQYF. The CDR3 DNA sequence: TGTGCCAGCAGCTTGGCGATTGGGGGTGGTCAAGAGACCCAGTACTTC.